This is a list of T cell receptor beta chains from one sample in a study of Ad26.COV2.S vaccination and SARS-CoV-2 variants. TCRdb's copy holds only in-frame clones and misses some; the assay was immunoSEQ multiplex PCR. The data show hundreds of thousands of clones, 87% seen once. The starting material was peripheral blood, obtained in a trial of Ad26.COV2.S vaccine versus placebo. These receptors were collected from a person aged 18 to 59 who received the Ad26.COV2.S COVID-19 vaccine or a placebo. The CDR3 runs from the conserved cysteine through the conserved F or W. Where a row states a size, it is once, few, many or the class of an expanded clone; other rows omit it.

- | TRBJ2-7 | TRBV4-2 | CASSQDSIGLSGYEQYF
- | TRBJ1-3 | TRBV7-2 | CASSLLIQGSSGNTIYF
- | TRBJ2-1 | TRBV4-1 | CASSQGPRGQSRYNEQFF
- | TRBJ2-2 | TRBV6-2/TRBV6-3 | CASSSPGQGVTGELFF
- | TRBJ1-2 | TRBV6-5 | CASSFEGVRGYTF
- | TRBJ2-3 | TRBV7-2 | CASSLDRTDTQYF
- | TRBJ2-7 | TRBV5-1 | CASSLPPGHEQYF
- | TRBJ1-2 | TRBV6-5 | CASSPQGLGGYTF
- | TRBJ2-5 | TRBV24-1 | CATGTGVEETQYF
- | TRBJ1-5 | TRBV15 | CATSRDGQFYSNQPQHF
- | TRBJ2-3 | TRBV6-2/TRBV6-3 | CASSRPPNRFPDTQYF
- | TRBJ2-7 | TRBV7-2 | CASSSRGQTSYEQYF
once | TRBJ2-5 | TRBV12-3/TRBV12-4 | CASSLGGGETQYF
- | TRBJ2-2 | TRBV7-6 | CASSLNPRGFLGTGELFF
- | TRBJ1-1 | TRBV27 | CASSLRQMNTEAFF
many | TRBJ1-5 | TRBV7-9 | CASSKGAGGSGNQPQHF
- | TRBJ2-7 | TRBV11-3 | CASSLGGQENYEQYF
- | TRBJ1-4 | TRBV20-1 | CSAENEKLFF
- | TRBJ2-1 | TRBV5-1 | CASTWGEARGSNEQFF
- | TRBJ1-4 | TRBV2 | CASSPRGKEKLFF
once | TRBJ2-2 | TRBV13 | CASSLALGQGAGELFF
- | TRBJ1-3 | TRBV6-5 | CASRRGLNSGNTIYF
- | TRBJ2-2 | TRBV3-1/TRBV3-2 | CASSPGAAGELFF
- | TRBJ1-2 | TRBV4-3 | CASSKSTGGGNGYTF
- | TRBJ2-6 | TRBV18 | CASSPLIYTGDSGANVLTF
- | TRBJ1-1 | TRBV19 | CASSNHRVRATEAFF